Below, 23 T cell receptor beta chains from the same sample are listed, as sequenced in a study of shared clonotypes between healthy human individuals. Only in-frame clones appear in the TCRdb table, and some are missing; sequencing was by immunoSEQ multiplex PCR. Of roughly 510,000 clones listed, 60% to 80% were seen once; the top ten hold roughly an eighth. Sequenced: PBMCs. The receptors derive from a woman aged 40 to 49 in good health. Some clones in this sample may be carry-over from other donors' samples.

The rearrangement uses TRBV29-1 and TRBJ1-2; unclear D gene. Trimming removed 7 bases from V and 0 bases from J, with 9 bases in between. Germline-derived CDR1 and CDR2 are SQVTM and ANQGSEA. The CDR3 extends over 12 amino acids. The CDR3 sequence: CSAQQANYGYTF. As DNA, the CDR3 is TGCAGCGCCCAACAAGCTAACTATGGCTACACCTTC.

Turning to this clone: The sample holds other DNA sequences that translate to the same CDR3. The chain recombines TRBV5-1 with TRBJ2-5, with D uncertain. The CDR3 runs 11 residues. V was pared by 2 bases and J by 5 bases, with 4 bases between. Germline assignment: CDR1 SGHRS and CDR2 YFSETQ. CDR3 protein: CASSLLETQYF. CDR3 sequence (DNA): TGCGCCAGCAGCTTATTGGAGACCCAGTACTTC. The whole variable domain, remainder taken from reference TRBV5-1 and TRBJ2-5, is KAGVTQTPRYLIKTRGQQVTLSCSPISGHRSVSWYQQTPGQGLQFLFEYFSETQRNKGNFPGRFSGRQFSNSRSEMNVSTLELGDSALYLCASSLLETQYFGPGTRLLVL.

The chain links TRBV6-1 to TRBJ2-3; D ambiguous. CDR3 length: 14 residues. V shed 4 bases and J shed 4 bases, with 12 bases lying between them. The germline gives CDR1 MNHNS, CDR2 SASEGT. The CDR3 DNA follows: TGTGCCAGCAGTGCCCGAAGTGACGCAGATACGCAGTATTTT. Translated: CASSARSDADTQYF.

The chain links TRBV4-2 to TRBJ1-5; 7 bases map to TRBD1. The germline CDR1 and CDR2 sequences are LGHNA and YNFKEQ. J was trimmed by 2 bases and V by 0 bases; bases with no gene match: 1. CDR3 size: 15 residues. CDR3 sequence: CASSQETGRNQPQHF. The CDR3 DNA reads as TGTGCCAGCAGCCAAGAGACAGGGCGCAATCAGCCCCAGCATTTT.

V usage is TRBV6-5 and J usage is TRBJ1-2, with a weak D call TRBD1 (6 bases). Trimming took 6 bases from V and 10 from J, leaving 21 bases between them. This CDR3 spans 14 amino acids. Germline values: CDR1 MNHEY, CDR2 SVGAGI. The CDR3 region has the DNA TGTGCCAGCAGCCCAGAAGCCGACAGGTTCGACTACACCTTC. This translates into CASSPEADRFDYTF.

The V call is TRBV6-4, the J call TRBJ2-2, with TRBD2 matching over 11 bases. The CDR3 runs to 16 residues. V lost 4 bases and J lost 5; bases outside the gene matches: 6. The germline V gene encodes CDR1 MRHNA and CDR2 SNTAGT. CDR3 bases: TGTGCCAGCAGTGTACTAGCGGGAGCCGGGACCGGGGAGCTGTTTTTT. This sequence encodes CASSVLAGAGTGELFF.

For the CDR3, the DNA is TGTGCCTGGAGTGAACGTAGGGGGGACACTGAAGCTTTCTTT. Translation: CAWSERRGDTEAFF. The chain combines TRBV30 with TRBJ1-1; possibly TRBD1 for D (6 bases). Germline V gives CDR1 GTSNPN, CDR2 SVGIG (reference sequence). Trimming removed 1 base from V and 3 bases from J, with 12 bases in between. CDR3 size: 14 residues.

Here the CDR3 reads CASSLGGWGRTEAFF. The CDR3 region has the DNA TGTGCCAGCAGCTTAGGGGGGTGGGGGAGGACTGAAGCTTTCTTT. The rearrangement joins TRBV11-2 to TRBJ1-1; a possible D gene is TRBD1 (5 bases). With 1 base removed from V and 5 bases from J, the gap between germline ends came to 14 bases. Germline V CDR1 and CDR2: SGHAT, FQNNGV. There are 15 residues in the CDR3.

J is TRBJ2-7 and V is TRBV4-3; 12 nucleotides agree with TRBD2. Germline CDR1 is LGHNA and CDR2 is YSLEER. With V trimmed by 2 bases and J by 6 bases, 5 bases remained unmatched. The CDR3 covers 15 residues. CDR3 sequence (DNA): TGCGCCAGCAGCCAAACTAGCGGGAGGACTGGCGAGCAGTACTTC. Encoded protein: CASSQTSGRTGEQYF.

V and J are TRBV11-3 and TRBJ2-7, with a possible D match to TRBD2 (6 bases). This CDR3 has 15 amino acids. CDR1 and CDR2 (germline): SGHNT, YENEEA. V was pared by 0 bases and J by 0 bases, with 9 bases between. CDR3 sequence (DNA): TGTGCCAGCAGCTTAGACGGGGGACCCTCCTACGAGCAGTACTTC. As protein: CASSLDGGPSYEQYF.

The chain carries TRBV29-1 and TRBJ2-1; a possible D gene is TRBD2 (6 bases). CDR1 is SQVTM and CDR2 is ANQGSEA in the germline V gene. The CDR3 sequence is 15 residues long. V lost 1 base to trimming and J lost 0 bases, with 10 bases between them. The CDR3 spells CSVEATSPSYNEQFF. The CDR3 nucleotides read TGCAGCGTTGAAGCGACTAGTCCCTCCTACAATGAGCAGTTCTTC.

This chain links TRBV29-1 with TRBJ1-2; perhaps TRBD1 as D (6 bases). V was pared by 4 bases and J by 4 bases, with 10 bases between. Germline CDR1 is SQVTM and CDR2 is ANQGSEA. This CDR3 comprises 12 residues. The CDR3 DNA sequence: TGCAGCGTTGGGGCCAGGGGCTATGGCTACACCTTC. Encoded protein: CSVGARGYGYTF.

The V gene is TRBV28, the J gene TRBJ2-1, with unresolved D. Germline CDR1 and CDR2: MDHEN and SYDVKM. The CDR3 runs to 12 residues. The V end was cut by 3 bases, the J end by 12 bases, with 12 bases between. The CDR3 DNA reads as TGTGCCAGCAGTTTTTCCCCCTCCGGGCAGTTCTTC. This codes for CASSFSPSGQFF.

The CDR3: CASSPQFSTDTQYF. The CDR3, as DNA: TGTGCCAGCTCACCCCAGTTCAGCACAGATACGCAGTATTTT. The V gene is TRBV18, the J gene TRBJ2-3; D is uncertain. Germline assignment: CDR1 KGHSH and CDR2 LQKENI. The CDR3 consists of 14 residues. Trimming pared 3 bases from V and 0 bases from J, leaving 7 bases between.

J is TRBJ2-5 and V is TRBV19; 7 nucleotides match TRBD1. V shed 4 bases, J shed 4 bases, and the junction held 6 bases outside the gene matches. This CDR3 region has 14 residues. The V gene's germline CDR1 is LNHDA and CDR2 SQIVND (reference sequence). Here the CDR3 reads CASSTSQGRETQYF. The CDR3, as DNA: TGTGCCAGTAGTACATCACAGGGGCGAGAGACCCAGTACTTC.

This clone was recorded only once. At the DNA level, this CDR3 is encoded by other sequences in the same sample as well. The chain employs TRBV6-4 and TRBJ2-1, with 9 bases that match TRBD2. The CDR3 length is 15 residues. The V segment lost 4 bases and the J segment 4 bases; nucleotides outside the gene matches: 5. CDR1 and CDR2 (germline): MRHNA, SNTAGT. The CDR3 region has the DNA TGTGCCAGCAGTGTAGAGGCGGGAGGGTACAATGAGCAGTTCTTC. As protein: CASSVEAGGYNEQFF.

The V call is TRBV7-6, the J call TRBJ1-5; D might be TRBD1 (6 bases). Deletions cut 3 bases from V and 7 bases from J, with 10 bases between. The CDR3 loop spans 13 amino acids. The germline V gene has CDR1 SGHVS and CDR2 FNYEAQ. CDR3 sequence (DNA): TGTGCCAGCAGCTTGGGGGCTGGACAGCCCCAGCATTTT. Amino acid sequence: CASSLGAGQPQHF.

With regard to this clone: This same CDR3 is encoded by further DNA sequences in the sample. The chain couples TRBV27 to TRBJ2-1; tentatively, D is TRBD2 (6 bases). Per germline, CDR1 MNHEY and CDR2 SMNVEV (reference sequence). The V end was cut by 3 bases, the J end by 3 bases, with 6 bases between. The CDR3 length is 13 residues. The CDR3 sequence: CASSLDYYNEQFF. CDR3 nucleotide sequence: TGTGCCAGCAGTTTGGACTACTACAATGAGCAGTTCTTC.

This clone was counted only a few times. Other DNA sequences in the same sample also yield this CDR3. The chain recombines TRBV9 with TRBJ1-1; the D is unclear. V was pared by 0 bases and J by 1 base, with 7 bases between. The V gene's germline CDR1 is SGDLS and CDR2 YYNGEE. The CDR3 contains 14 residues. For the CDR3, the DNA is TGTGCCAGCAGCGTAGTAAGCGAGAACACTGAAGCTTTCTTT. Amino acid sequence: CASSVVSENTEAFF.

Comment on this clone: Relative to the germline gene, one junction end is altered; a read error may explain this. The CDR3 protein is CASSLEGGIGYEQYF. DNA for the CDR3: TGTGCCAGCAGCCTAGAGGGGGGCATCGGGTACGAGCAGTACTTC. The rearrangement uses TRBV11-3 and TRBJ2-7; tentatively, D is TRBD1 or TRBD2 (6 bases each). In germline, CDR1 is SGHNT, CDR2 YENEEA. The CDR3 consists of 15 residues.

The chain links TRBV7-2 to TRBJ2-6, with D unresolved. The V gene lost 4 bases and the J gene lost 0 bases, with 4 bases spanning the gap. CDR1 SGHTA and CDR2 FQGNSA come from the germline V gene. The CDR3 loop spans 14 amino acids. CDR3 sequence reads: CASSSSSGANVLTF. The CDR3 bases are TGTGCCAGCAGCTCAAGCTCTGGGGCCAACGTCCTGACTTTC.

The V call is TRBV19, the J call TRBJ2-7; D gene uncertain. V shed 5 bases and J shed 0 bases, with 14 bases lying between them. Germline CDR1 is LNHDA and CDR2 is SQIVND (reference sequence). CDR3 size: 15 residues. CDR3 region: CASSLGPWSSYEQYF. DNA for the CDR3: TGTGCCAGTAGTCTCGGGCCGTGGAGCTCCTACGAGCAGTACTTC.

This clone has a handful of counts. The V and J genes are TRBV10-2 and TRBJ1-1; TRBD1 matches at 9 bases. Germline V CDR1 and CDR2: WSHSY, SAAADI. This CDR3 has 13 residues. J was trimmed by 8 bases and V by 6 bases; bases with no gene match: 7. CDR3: CASSRDRVEEAFF. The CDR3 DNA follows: TGCGCCAGCAGCCGGGACAGGGTGGAGGAAGCTTTCTTT.